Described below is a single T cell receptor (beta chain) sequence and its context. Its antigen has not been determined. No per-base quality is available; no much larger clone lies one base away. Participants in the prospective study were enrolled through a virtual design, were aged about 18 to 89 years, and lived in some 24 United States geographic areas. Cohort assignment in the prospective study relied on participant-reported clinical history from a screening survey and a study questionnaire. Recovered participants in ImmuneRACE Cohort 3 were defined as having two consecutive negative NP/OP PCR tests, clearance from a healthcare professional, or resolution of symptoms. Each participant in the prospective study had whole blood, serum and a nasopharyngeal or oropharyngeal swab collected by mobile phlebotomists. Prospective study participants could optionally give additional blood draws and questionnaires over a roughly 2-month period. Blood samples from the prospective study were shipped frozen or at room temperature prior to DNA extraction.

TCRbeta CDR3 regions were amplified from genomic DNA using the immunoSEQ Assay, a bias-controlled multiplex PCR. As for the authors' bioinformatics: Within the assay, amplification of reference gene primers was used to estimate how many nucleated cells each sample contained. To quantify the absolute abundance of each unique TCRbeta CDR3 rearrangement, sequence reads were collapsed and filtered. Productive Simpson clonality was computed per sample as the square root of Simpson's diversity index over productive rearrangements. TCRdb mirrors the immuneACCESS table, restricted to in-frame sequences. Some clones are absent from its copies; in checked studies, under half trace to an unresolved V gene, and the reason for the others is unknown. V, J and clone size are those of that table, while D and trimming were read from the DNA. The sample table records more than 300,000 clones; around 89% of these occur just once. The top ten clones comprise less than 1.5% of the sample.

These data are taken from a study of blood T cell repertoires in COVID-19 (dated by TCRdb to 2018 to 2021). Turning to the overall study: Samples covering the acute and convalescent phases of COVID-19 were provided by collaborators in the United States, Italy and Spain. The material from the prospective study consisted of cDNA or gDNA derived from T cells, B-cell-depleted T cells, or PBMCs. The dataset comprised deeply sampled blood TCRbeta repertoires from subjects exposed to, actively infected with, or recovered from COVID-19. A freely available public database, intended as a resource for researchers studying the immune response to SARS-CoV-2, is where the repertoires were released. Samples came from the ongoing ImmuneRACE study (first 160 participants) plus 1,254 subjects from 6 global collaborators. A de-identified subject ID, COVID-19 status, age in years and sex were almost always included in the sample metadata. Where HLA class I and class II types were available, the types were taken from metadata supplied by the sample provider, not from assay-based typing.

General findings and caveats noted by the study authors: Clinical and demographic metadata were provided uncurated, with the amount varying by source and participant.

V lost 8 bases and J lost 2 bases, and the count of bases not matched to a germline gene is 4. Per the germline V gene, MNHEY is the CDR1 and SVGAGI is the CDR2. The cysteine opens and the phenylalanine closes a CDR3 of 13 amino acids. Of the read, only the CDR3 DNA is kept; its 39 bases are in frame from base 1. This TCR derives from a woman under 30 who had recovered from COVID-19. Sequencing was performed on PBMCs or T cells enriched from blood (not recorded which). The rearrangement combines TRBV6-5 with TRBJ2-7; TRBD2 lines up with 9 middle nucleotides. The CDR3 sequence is CASEGGGAYEQYF. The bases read TGTGCCAGCGAAGGCGGGGGGGCCTACGAGCAGTACTTC.